Listed below are T cell receptor beta chains from one sample, sequenced in a study of T cell repertoires in cytomegalovirus infection. MiXCR, run by TCRdb on the reads, gives a single entry per CDR3 protein. The table has just under 550,000 distinct CDR3 sequences, around 27% seen once. The source material was PBMCs. These receptors all stem from a human donor in good health (CMV status not recorded). Some clones in this sample may be carry-over from other donors' samples. Both conserved end residues are part of each CDR3. Fields, in order: clone size, J gene, V gene, D gene, CDR3 DNA, CDR3 protein. The D gene is left open where the match is weak. Clone size appears in some rows only: once, few, many, or a class for an expanded clone.

. | TRBJ1-4 | TRBV9 | TRBD1 | TGTGCCAGCAGCGCGGACAGGGGGATTGAAAAACTGTTTTTT | CASSADRGIEKLFF
. | TRBJ2-5 | TRBV7-6 | TRBD2 | TGTGCCAGCAGCTTAGCCCCCCTCATAGCGGGAGTGGGAGAGACCAAGTACTTC | CASSLAPLIAGVGETKYF
few | TRBJ1-2 | TRBV6-1 | . | TGTGCCAGCAGTCAACGGGGGGGCTATGGCTACACCTTC | CASSQRGGYGYTF
few | TRBJ2-2 | TRBV2 | . | TGTGCCAGCCGGAGGGCCGCCGGGGAGCTGTTTTTT | CASRRAAGELFF
few | TRBJ1-2 | TRBV7-9 | . | TGTGCCAGCAGCTCACCCTTGGGGGGCGATGGCTACACCTTC | CASSSPLGGDGYTF
. | TRBJ2-1 | TRBV7-6 | TRBD2 | TGTGCCAACAGCGATCTGACTAGCGGGAGGAGCTCCTACAATGAGCAGTTCTTC | CANSDLTSGRSSYNEQFF
many | TRBJ1-5 | TRBV7-2 | . | TGTGCCAGCAGCTTAATGGGGCAGCACGGTAATCAGCCCCAGCATTTT | CASSLMGQHGNQPQHF
. | TRBJ1-1 | TRBV29-1 | . | TGCAGCACTTGGGGAACGGGGGGTTTGAACACTGAAGCTTTCTTT | CSTWGTGGLNTEAFF
. | TRBJ2-3 | TRBV9 | . | TGTGCCAGCAGCGTAGAGGCAGATACGCAGTATTTT | CASSVEADTQYF
few | TRBJ1-2 | TRBV27 | TRBD1 | TGTGCCAGCAGTAAACAGGGGGCGGAAGATAAAGGCTACACCTTC | CASSKQGAEDKGYTF
. | TRBJ2-5 | TRBV19 | . | TGTGCCAGTAGTATCTTCGGGGGCTCCGTTCAAGAGACCCAGTACTTC | CASSIFGGSVQETQYF
. | TRBJ2-3 | TRBV4-1 | TRBD2 | TGCGCCAGCAGCCAAGATCCGTGGGCGGGGGGCACAGATACGCAGTATTTT | CASSQDPWAGGTDTQYF